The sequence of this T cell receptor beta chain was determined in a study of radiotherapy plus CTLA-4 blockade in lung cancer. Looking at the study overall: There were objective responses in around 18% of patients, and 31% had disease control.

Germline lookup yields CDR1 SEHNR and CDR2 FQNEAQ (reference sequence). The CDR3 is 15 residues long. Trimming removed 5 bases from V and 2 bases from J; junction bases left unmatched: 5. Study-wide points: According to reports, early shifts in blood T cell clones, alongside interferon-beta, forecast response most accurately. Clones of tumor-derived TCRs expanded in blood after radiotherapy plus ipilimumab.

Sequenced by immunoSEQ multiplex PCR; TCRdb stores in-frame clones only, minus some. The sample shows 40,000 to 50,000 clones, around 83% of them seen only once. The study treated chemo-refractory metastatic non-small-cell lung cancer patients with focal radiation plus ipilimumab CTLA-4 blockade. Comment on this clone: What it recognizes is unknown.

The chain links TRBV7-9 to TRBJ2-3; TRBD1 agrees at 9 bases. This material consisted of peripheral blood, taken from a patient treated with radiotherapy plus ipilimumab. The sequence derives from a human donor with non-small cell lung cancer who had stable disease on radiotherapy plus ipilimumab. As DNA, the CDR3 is TGTGCCAGCAGCGTGGGACAGGGAACCACAGATACGCAGTATTTT. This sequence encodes CASSVGQGTTDTQYF.